This record covers a single TCR beta chain. Its antigen is currently unknown. CDR3 length equals 15 residues. Germline values: CDR1 SEHNR, CDR2 FQNEAQ (reference sequence). Trimming pared 5 bases from V and 4 bases from J, leaving 17 bases between. Terminally differentiated effector memory CD45RA+ cells were left out of the naive CD8 fraction, which was CD45RO-negative and positively selected for CCR7. This record belongs to a study of shared clonotypes between healthy human individuals. Notes on the study in general: Sampling covered blood only; tissue repertoires likely differ.

When replicate PCRs were run on sorted subsets, they used around 0.2 ug DNA, about 30,000 T cell genomes. Produced via immunoSEQ multiplex PCR; TCRdb's table is partial and in-frame only. The table lists about 2.1 million clones, roughly 93% of them singletons. The clonotype comes from a man aged 18 to 35 in good health. Some clones in this sample may be carry-over from other donors' samples. Sequenced sample: naive CD8+ T cells from PBMCs. The chain uses TRBV7-9 and TRBJ1-2, with D possibly matching TRBD1 (6 bases). CDR3 DNA sequence: TGTGCCAGCAGCAGGGACCGGGACACCGGCTATGGCTACACCTTC. Translation: CASSRDRDTGYGYTF.